This TCR beta chain was identified in a study of cytomegalovirus exposure and HLA in healthy donors. The assay was immunoSEQ multiplex PCR, and TCRdb's table has in-frame clones only and misses some. The sample shows 250,000 to 300,000 clones, nearly 90% of them seen only once. This TCR derives from a woman aged 18-29 years in good health and CMV-seronegative. The material sequenced was PBMCs.

In nucleotides, the CDR3 is TGCGCCAGCAGCCCCCGCGGGGGCGCCGGGGAGCTGTTTTTT. This encodes CASSPRGGAGELFF. The chain links TRBV5-1 to TRBJ2-2; tentatively, D is TRBD2 (7 bases). The CDR3 has 14 amino acids. V lost 4 bases to trimming and J lost 6 bases, with 13 bases between them. Germline values: CDR1 SGHRS, CDR2 YFSETQ.